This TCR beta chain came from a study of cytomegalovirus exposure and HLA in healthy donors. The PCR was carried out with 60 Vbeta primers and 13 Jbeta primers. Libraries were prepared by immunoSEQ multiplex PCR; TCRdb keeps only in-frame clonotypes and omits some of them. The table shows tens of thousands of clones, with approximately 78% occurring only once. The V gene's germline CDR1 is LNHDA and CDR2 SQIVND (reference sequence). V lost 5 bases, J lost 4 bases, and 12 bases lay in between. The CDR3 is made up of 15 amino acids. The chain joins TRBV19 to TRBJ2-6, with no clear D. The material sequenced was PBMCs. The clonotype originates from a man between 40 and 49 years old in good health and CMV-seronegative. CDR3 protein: CASSEAKLGANVLTF. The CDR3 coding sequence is TGTGCCAGTAGTGAGGCCAAACTCGGGGCCAACGTCCTGACTTTC.